These 11 T cell receptor beta chains were sequenced from one sample in a study of T cells in tuberculosis. This sample's time point: new active TB diagnosis, blood taken before or within 7 days of starting treatment. Measured with immunoSEQ multiplex PCR; TCRdb has only the in-frame clones, and not every one. Found here are around 33,000 clones, 87% of them singletons; the top ten hold 5% to 6.5%. The sequences come from PBMCs, collected at tuberculosis diagnosis. Every receptor here comes from an adult with tuberculosis.

The rearrangement links TRBV27 to TRBJ2-7; 8 bases are a match to TRBD1. The CDR3 is 15 amino acids. The germline CDR1 and CDR2 sequences are MNHEY and SMNVEV (reference sequence). The junction had 10 bases not matched to a gene; V was cut back by 5 bases and J by 4 bases. The chain's CDR3 is CASSIRGTGVYEQYF. The CDR3 DNA is TGTGCCAGCAGTATTCGGGGGACAGGAGTATACGAGCAGTACTTC.

This sequence joins TRBV30 and TRBJ2-6, with 9 bases fitting TRBD1. The CDR3 spans 16 residues. V lost 3 bases to trimming and J lost 0 bases; unmatched junction nucleotides: 3. Germline V gene data show CDR1 as GTSNPN and CDR2 as SVGIG (reference sequence). CDR3 loop: CAWRDRGSSGANVLTF. The CDR3, as DNA: TGTGCCTGGAGGGACAGGGGTAGCTCTGGGGCCAACGTCCTGACTTTC. The full variable domain, its missing parts supplied by reference TRBV30 and TRBJ2-6, is SQTIHQWPATLVQPVGSPLSLECTVEGTSNPNLYWYRQAAGRGLQLLFYSVGIGQISSEVPQNLSASRPQDRQFILSSKKLLLSDSGFYLCAWRDRGSSGANVLTFGAGSRLTVL.

The chain employs TRBV27 and TRBJ1-2; possible D gene TRBD1, 6 bases. The CDR3 runs 13 residues. Trimming took off 2 bases at V and 7 bases at J, with 11 bases between the two ends. Germline CDR1 and CDR2: MNHEY and SMNVEV (reference sequence). CDR3 DNA sequence: TGTGCCAGCAGTTTAGGGCAGGGGAGTGGCTACACCTTC. Its protein is CASSLGQGSGYTF.

The chain joins TRBV7-8 to TRBJ1-5, with unresolved D. This CDR3 has 17 amino acids. The V end lost 1 base, the J end lost 5 bases, and 18 bases lay between the germline ends. Germline CDR1 is SGHVS and CDR2 is FQNEAQ. CDR3 DNA: TGTGCCAGCAGCTTAGGGCGGCTGCGGTCGTTTGATCAGCCCCAGCATTTT. As protein: CASSLGRLRSFDQPQHF.

This clone has a single count. This rearrangement joins TRBV6-4 to TRBJ1-2, with D perhaps TRBD1 (6 bases). Trimming left V 5 bases short and J 8 bases short, with 15 bases between. The germline V gene has CDR1 MRHNA and CDR2 SNTAGT. The CDR3 length is 13 residues. The CDR3 loop reads CASSPDLDSGYTF. The CDR3 bases are TGTGCCAGCAGTCCCGACTTGGACAGCGGCTACACCTTC.

V usage is TRBV5-6 and J usage is TRBJ2-1, with TRBD2 identical over 9 bases. Germline V gene sequence: CDR1 SGHDT, CDR2 YYEEEE. The trim removed 0 bases at V and 5 bases at J, leaving 0 bases unmatched. The CDR3 has 14 amino acids. The CDR3 protein is CASSLVAGDNEQFF. The CDR3 region has the DNA TGTGCCAGCAGCTTGGTAGCGGGGGACAATGAGCAGTTCTTC. The whole variable domain, filled in from reference TRBV5-6 and TRBJ2-1, reads DAGVTQSPTHLIKTRGQQVTLRCSPKSGHDTVSWYQQALGQGPQFIFQYYEEEERQRGNFPDRFSGHQFPNYSSELNVNALLLGDSALYLCASSLVAGDNEQFFGPGTRLTVL.

The V gene is TRBV2, the J gene TRBJ1-5, with a tentative D call TRBD1 (5 bases). The germline CDR1 and CDR2 sequences are SNHLY and FYNNEI. The CDR3 contains 13 residues. The V gene lost 7 bases and the J gene lost 2 bases, with 9 bases spanning the gap. The CDR3 DNA sequence: TGTGCCAGCAAAGCAGGGCGCAATCAGCCCCAGCATTTT. Translation gives CASKAGRNQPQHF.

The chain carries TRBV27 and TRBJ2-1, with TRBD2 identical over 7 bases. The junction had 18 bases not matched to a gene; V was cut back by 8 bases and J by 8 bases. Germline loops: CDR1 MNHEY, CDR2 SMNVEV (reference sequence). This CDR3 region has 16 residues. CDR3 sequence (DNA): TGTGCCAGCCGACTTAAGGGGCTAGCGGAGACCTATGAGCAGTTCTTC. Its protein product is CASRLKGLAETYEQFF.

This chain uses TRBV27 with TRBJ2-3; a weak D match, TRBD2 (6 bases). Germline V gives CDR1 MNHEY, CDR2 SMNVEV (reference sequence). The V gene lost 4 bases and the J gene lost 1 base, with 12 bases spanning the gap. The CDR3 is 15 amino acids. CDR3 loop: CASSSSWGGTDTQYF. In DNA, the CDR3 is TGTGCCAGCAGTTCCTCGTGGGGGGGCACAGATACGCAGTATTTT.

The rearrangement joins TRBV19 to TRBJ1-5; D gene uncertain. Germline V lookup: CDR1 LNHDA, CDR2 SQIVND (reference sequence). The V and J ends lost 6 bases and 0 bases respectively, with 21 bases between them. CDR3 length: 18 residues. In DNA, the CDR3 is TGTGCCAGTAGGAGAGGAAAAGAGGGTCCCCTTAGCAATCAGCCCCAGCATTTT. It translates to CASRRGKEGPLSNQPQHF.

The gene calls are TRBV7-6 and TRBJ1-1; TRBD1 is a possible D gene (6 bases). The CDR3 runs 12 residues. Germline V gene sequence: CDR1 SGHVS, CDR2 FNYEAQ. Trimming stripped 0 bases from V and 8 bases from J, with 7 bases between. The CDR3 region has the DNA TGTGCCAGCAGCTTAGCGCAGGGGGAAGCTTTCTTT. This encodes CASSLAQGEAFF. Variable domain in full (rest from reference TRBV7-6 and TRBJ1-1): GAGVSQSPRYKVTKRGQDVALRCDPISGHVSLYWYRQALGQGPEFLTYFNYEAQQDKSGLPNDRFSAERPEGSISTLTIQRTEQRDSAMYRCASSLAQGEAFFGQGTRLTVV.